Listed below are T cell receptor beta chains from one sample, sequenced in a study of T cells in localized non-small cell lung cancer. The protocol was immunoSEQ multiplex PCR, while the TCRdb copy is restricted to in-frame clones and leaves out a portion. The data contain tens of thousands of clones, roughly nine tenths of them singletons. The sample here was peripheral blood, taken before any cancer treatment. These receptors all stem from a male donor older than 55 with stage I lung adenocarcinoma. The conserved cysteine and the conserved F or W are not part of the CDR3 here. Expanded clones are given a class, and other clones once, few, many or no size at all.

v_call,j_call,clone_size,cdr3_length,cdr3_aa
TRBV5-8,TRBJ1-5,NA,13,ASSFNLGGGQPQH
TRBV5-6,TRBJ1-5,once,12,ASSFAGGNQPQH
TRBV4-2,TRBJ1-1,NA,13,ASSQDTGTLTEAF
TRBV18,TRBJ2-1,NA,15,ASSRTSGLAGGNEQF
TRBV11-2,TRBJ2-5,NA,14,ASSLGTGGYQETQY
TRBV28,TRBJ1-2,NA,10,ASHTGTSSYT
TRBV5-6,TRBJ2-1,NA,11,ASSFKPRDRQF
TRBV10-2,TRBJ1-6,NA,14,ASSEGQGSPNSPLH
TRBV9,TRBJ2-7,NA,13,ASSPSPLGVREQY
TRBV11-2,TRBJ2-3,NA,13,ASSSGTSSTDTQY
TRBV5-5,TRBJ1-4,NA,12,ASSPDSINEKLF
TRBV9,TRBJ1-2,NA,14,ASSVDPEGGAKGYT
TRBV4-1,TRBJ2-1,NA,13,ASSQDRGLAGEQF
TRBV19,TRBJ2-5,NA,11,ASRDYLQETQY
TRBV7-6,TRBJ2-7,NA,14,ASSLRGGTGSDEQY
TRBV4-3,TRBJ2-6,NA,12,ASSQAGPGDVLT
TRBV7-7,TRBJ2-1,NA,10,ASSFEGGKQF
TRBV7-2,TRBJ1-2,NA,14,ASSLAVRQTGDGYT
TRBV11-2,TRBJ2-3,once,12,ASSLDPLTDTQY
TRBV30,TRBJ1-2,NA,11,AWSQQGDYGYT
TRBV15,TRBJ2-7,once,12,ATSRDLLAYEQY
TRBV19,TRBJ2-3,NA,12,ASSTIQGSDTQY
TRBV30,TRBJ2-1,NA,14,AWSYRQGGLGNEQF
TRBV2,TRBJ2-1,once,12,ASSEVWSGNEQF
TRBV6-5,TRBJ2-1,NA,12,ASSYELAYNEQF
TRBV30,TRBJ1-2,NA,11,AWRLRGRDGYT
TRBV28,TRBJ2-7,NA,10,ASTDNSYEQY
TRBV14,TRBJ1-3,NA,13,ASSQEWTGPSAIY
TRBV5-1,TRBJ1-1,NA,16,ASSISGTGGARYLEAF
TRBV2,TRBJ1-2,NA,12,ASTLDRLNYGYT
TRBV7-2,TRBJ2-7,NA,12,ASSPVWTAYEQY
TRBV5-6,TRBJ1-1,NA,13,ASSLVVTGGTEAF
TRBV28,TRBJ1-2,NA,11,ASSLGVNYGYT
TRBV5-1,TRBJ2-7,NA,14,ASSLEAGARSYEQY
TRBV4-2,TRBJ1-1,NA,13,ASSPGDREVTEAF
TRBV6-5,TRBJ2-7,few,11,ASSYRDTYEQY
TRBV28,TRBJ1-1,NA,13,ASSPGIHSVTEAF
TRBV5-5,TRBJ2-5,NA,13,ASSLLNEAQETQY
TRBV19,TRBJ1-6,NA,11,ASSGDYNSPLH
TRBV7-2,TRBJ1-1,NA,13,ASSFESVIHPEAF
TRBV28,TRBJ1-3,NA,12,ASSFTTGGNTIY
TRBV27,TRBJ1-5,NA,11,ASSWLRDQPQH
TRBV29-1,TRBJ2-1,NA,9,SGTGLHEQF
TRBV25-1,TRBJ2-5,NA,14,ASSELTYRGRETQY
TRBV5-8,TRBJ1-1,NA,11,ASSWGQNTEAF
TRBV12-5,TRBJ1-1,NA,11,ASGLSGGLGAF
TRBV27,TRBJ2-3,NA,14,ASSAEREAPSDTQY
TRBV19,TRBJ1-3,NA,12,AGGTGISGNTIY
TRBV29-1,TRBJ1-2,NA,11,SGSTGASNGYT
TRBV11-2,TRBJ1-3,NA,17,ASSFSDRTYLVSGNTIY
TRBV2,TRBJ1-2,NA,12,ASTTGQGIHGYT
TRBV7-9,TRBJ1-4,NA,15,ASSPGQGVAQDEKLF
TRBV29-1,TRBJ2-7,NA,12,SVDLGQGTYEQY
TRBV4-3,TRBJ1-4,NA,11,ASSPYGGEKLF
TRBV6-5,TRBJ1-1,NA,13,ASSYSDRMNTEAF
TRBV9,TRBJ2-7,NA,11,ASSGGTVYEQY
TRBV28,TRBJ2-5,NA,13,ASSSPGLPQETQY
TRBV5-1,TRBJ2-7,NA,13,ASSLVDGSSYEQY
TRBV29-1,TRBJ2-7,NA,10,SVDLGLGEQY
TRBV18,TRBJ2-7,NA,13,ASSPLRDSPYEQY